This TCR beta chain was captured in a study of T cell repertoires in ileal Crohn's disease (dated by TCRdb to about 2019). With regard to the full study: Median disease duration was approximately 8.3 years, and around a third of patients were identified as active smokers at the time of surgery. TCR repertoire analysis was performed in fewer than 70 Crohn's disease patients drawn from a prospective multicentre cohort. A total of 170 or so mucosal samples from around 50 patients were sequenced, with samples obtained at several locations on the surgical specimen and at postoperative endoscopy. The study ran alongside a multicentre cohort designed to identify predictors of early endoscopic recurrence after ileocolonic resection. Roughly 0.55 micrograms of biopsy DNA per sample were submitted for commercial TCRB immunosequencing. The M0 samples consisted of biopsies taken from the inflamed part of the ileum within the surgical resection specimen. Every patient underwent surgery because of a complication, which was stricturing disease in around 60% and penetrating disease in 39%. A Rutgeerts score above i0 was used to define endoscopic postoperative recurrence. About half of the patients received postoperative therapy: roughly 10 received thiopurines and 15 to 20 received anti-TNF agents.

Relative to germline, V is missing 0 bases and J is missing 2 bases, with 7 bases of the junction outside any gene match. Reading from cysteine to phenylalanine, the CDR3 counts 16 amino acids. The entry retains the CDR3 DNA only, 48 bases that are in frame from base 1. The CDR1 and CDR2 encoded by the germline V gene are KGHSH and LQKENI. Libraries were built with the immunoSEQ multiplex PCR assay. A two-step, amplification bias-controlled multiplex PCR was used by Adaptive Biotechnology to amplify CDR3 regions from genomic DNA. Primers covering every V and J gene segment were used in the first PCR, while barcodes and Illumina adapters were added in the second PCR. CDR3 libraries were sequenced using an Illumina instrument. For the original study's pipeline: The analysis drew on both the pipelines supplied by the vendor and custom analysis of the raw data in R/Bioconductor running R version 3.3.0. Clonality, which ranges from 0 to 1, was calculated as the inverse of the normalised Shannon entropy across all productive clones. High-frequency clones were defined as the repertoire share of the top 100 clones, retaining only clones passing a 95% confidence test. The Simpson index measured repertoire diversity, and the Morisita-Horn index measured overlap between samples. TCRdb retrieved this table from immuneACCESS and kept in-frame rearrangements only. Not all clones are present; in checked studies, unresolved V genes account for under half, and no reason is known for the remainder. V, J and clone size reflect that table, while D and trimming were determined from the DNA. The table for this sample lists about 8,000 clones; 85% of them were counted only once. Approximately 10% of the sample lies in the top ten.

To note about this clone: What this receptor recognizes is not known. No much larger clone exists at a distance of one base, and base qualities are not known.

General conclusions and limits of the study: Compared with non-smokers, patients who were active smokers at surgery showed a significantly higher proportion of clonal expansions (around 24% vs 18%, p=0.02). More high-frequency clones were carried by sorted CD8 T cells than by CD4 T cells, suggesting that mucosal expansions were mainly CD8. Higher high-frequency clone percentages at surgery were associated with endoscopic recurrence; all patients with clonality above 26.8% (18/57) had recurrence. Mucosal CD4 and CD8 T cells were sorted and sequenced only in a subgroup of patients, the size of which was not stated.

The time point label corresponds to: inflamed ileum from the surgical specimen. Eligible patients were adults with ileal or ileocolonic Crohn's disease who had an indication for ileocolonic resection. Whole ileal mucosal biopsies were kept frozen at -80 degrees C prior to DNA extraction. Genomic DNA was isolated from frozen whole biopsies using a TRizol-based method, and the DNA was quantified with a NanoDrop 2000 spectrophotometer. This clonotype was sampled from an adult with Crohn's disease. Recombination joined TRBV18 with TRBJ2-7; TRBD1 matches 7 bases in the middle. Sequenced material: ileal tissue. The nucleotide sequence is given as TGTGCCAGCTCACCACCGGGACAGTTTGGACCCTACGAGCAGTACTTC. Translated, this is CASSPPGQFGPYEQYF. With the portions outside the CDR3 filled from the reference TRBV18 and TRBJ2-7 genes, the complete variable region becomes NAGVMQNPRHLVRRRGQEARLRCSPMKGHSHVYWYRQLPEEGLKFMVYLQKENIIDESGMPKERFSAEFPKEGPSILRIQQVVRGDSAAYFCASSPPGQFGPYEQYFGPGTRLTVT.